In this sample, the clone carrying this T cell receptor beta chain turned up a few times. MiXCR, applied by TCRdb to the 5' RACE reads, yields one record per CDR3 protein. The sample holds approximately 150,000 distinct CDR3 sequences, more than 14% seen once. This sample is part of a study of T-cell memory formation after mild COVID-19. Looked up from germline, CDR1 is SGHRS and CDR2 is YFSETQ. The CDR3 has 12 residues. Trimming removed 4 bases from V and 2 bases from J, with 7 bases in between. This clonotype was obtained from an adult woman who had mild COVID-19 (a few samples of this study predate the infection). Cell type and time point are not known. The material sequenced was PBMCs or a T cell subset sorted from them (not recorded which). This rearrangement joins TRBV5-1 to TRBJ2-7; the D is unclear. CDR3 in DNA: TGCGCCAGCAGCGAGGACGCCTACGAGCAGTACTTC. This codes for CASSEDAYEQYF.